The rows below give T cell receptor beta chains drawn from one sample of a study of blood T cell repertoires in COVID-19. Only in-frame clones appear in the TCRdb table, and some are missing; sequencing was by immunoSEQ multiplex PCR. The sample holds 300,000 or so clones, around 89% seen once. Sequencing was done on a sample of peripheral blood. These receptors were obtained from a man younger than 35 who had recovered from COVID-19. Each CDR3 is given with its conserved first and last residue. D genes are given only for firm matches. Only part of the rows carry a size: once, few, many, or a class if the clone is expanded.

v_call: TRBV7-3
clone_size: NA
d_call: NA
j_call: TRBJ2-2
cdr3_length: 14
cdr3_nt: TGTGCCAGCAGCTTATATCCAGGGGACGGGGAGCTGTTTTTT
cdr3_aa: CASSLYPGDGELFF

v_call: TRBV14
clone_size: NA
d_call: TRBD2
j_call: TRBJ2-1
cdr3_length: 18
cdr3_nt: TGTGCCAGCAGCCAAGATCCTAGCGGGAGAAGGGTCGACAATGAGCAGTTCTTC
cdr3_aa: CASSQDPSGRRVDNEQFF

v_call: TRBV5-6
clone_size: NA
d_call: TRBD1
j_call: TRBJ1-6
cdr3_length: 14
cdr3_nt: TGTGCCAGCAGCCTGGGACAGGGGTGGTCACCCCTCCACTTT
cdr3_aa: CASSLGQGWSPLHF

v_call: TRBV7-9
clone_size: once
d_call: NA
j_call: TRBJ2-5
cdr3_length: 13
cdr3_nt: TGTGCCAGCAGCCTCAGTTACGCTGAGACCCAGTACTTC
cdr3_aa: CASSLSYAETQYF

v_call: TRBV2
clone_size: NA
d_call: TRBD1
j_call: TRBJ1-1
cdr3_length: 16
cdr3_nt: TGTGCCAGCAGGATGACTCCTGGACAGGGAAGGACTGAAGCTTTCTTT
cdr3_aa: CASRMTPGQGRTEAFF

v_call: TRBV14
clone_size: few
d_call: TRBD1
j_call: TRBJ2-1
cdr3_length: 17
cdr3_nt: TGTGCCAGCAGCCCGGGCCCTGGACAGGGAATGTACAATGAGCAGTTCTTC
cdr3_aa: CASSPGPGQGMYNEQFF

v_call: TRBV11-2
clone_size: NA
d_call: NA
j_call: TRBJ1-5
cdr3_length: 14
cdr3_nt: TGTGCCAGCAGCTTGAACAGTGGCAATCAGCCCCAGCATTTT
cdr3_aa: CASSLNSGNQPQHF

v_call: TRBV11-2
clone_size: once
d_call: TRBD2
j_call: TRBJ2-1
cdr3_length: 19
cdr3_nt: TGTGCCAGCAGCTTAGATAGCCTAGCGGGAGGGCCGAGGTACAATGAGCAGTTCTTC
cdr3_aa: CASSLDSLAGGPRYNEQFF

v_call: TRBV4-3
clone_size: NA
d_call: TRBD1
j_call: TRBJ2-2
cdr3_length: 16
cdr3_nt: TGCGCCAGCAGCGGACAGGGGTTGGGGAACACCGGGGAGCTGTTTTTT
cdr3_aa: CASSGQGLGNTGELFF

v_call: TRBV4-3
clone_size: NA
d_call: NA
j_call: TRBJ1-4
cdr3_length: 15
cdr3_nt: TGCGCCAGCAGCCCAGTACGTGGGGGCGCGGAAAAACTGTTTTTT
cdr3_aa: CASSPVRGGAEKLFF

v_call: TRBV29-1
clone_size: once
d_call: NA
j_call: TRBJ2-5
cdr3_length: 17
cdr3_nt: TGCAGCGTTGAAAGTTTCAATCGTAGCCCAGACCCGGGGACCCAGTACTTC
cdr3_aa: CSVESFNRSPDPGTQYF

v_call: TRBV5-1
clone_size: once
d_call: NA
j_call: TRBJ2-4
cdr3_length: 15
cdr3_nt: TGCGCCAGCAGCTTGCCCGGGGATGGCAAAAACATTCAGTACTTC
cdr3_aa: CASSLPGDGKNIQYF

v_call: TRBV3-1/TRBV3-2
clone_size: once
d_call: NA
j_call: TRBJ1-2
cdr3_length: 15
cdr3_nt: TGTGCCAGCAGCCAAGATAACGGCAGGGGCTATGGCTACACCTTC
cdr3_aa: CASSQDNGRGYGYTF

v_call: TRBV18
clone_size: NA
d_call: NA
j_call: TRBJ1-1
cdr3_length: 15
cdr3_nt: TGTGCCAGCTCACCCACAAGGGGGAAGGGGACTGAAGCTTTCTTT
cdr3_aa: CASSPTRGKGTEAFF

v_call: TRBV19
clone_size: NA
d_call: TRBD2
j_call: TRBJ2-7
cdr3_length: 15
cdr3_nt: TGTGCCAGTAGTGGGCTAGCGGGAGGTCTCTACGAGCAGTACTTC
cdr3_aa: CASSGLAGGLYEQYF

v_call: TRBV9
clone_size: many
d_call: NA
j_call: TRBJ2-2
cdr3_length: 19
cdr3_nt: TGTGCCAGCAGCGTAGCCGGAGAGCCGGGTTGGATCTTTACCGGGGAGCTGTTTTTT
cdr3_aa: CASSVAGEPGWIFTGELFF

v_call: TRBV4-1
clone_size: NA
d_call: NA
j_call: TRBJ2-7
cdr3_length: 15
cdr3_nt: TGCGCCAGCAGCCAAGATGCAGGGAGGTGGGACGAGCAGTACTTC
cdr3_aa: CASSQDAGRWDEQYF

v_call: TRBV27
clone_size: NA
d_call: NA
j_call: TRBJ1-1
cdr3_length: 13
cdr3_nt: TGTGCCAGCAGTTTCTCACGGGGGACTGAAGCTTTCTTT
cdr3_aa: CASSFSRGTEAFF

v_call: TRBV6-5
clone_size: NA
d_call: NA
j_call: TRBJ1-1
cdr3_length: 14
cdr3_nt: TGTGCCAGCACCCCCAGGGCCTTTTACACTGAAGCTTTCTTT
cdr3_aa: CASTPRAFYTEAFF

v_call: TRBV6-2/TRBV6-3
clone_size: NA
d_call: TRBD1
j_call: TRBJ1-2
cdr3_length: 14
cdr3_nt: TGTGCCAGCAGTCGATCCGGGACAGGCTATGGCTACACCTTC
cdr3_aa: CASSRSGTGYGYTF

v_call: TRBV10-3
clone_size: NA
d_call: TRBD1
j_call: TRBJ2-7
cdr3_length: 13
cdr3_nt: TGTGCCATCAGAGGGACAGACTCCTACGAGCAGTACTTC
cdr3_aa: CAIRGTDSYEQYF

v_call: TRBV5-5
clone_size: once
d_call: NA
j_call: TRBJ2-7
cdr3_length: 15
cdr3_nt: TGTGCCAGCAGCTTGGGGCAGGGGTGGCAGTACGAGCAGTACTTC
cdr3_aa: CASSLGQGWQYEQYF